This T cell receptor (beta chain) comes out of a study of CD8+ T cells in alopecia areata. RNA, once extracted, was reverse transcribed into cDNA for use as the sequencing template. Produced via immunoSEQ multiplex PCR; TCRdb's table is partial and in-frame only. The sample yields 75,000 to 85,000 clones, around two thirds seen once. Treatment of the sample: oral pan-JAK inhibitor, 5-10 mg twice daily. The CDR3 has 14 residues. Germline assignment: CDR1 LGHNA and CDR2 YNFKEQ. The V gene end was trimmed by 3 bases and the J gene end by 4 bases; junction bases not matched to a gene: 3. The chain employs TRBV4-2 and TRBJ2-5; 9 bases are a match to TRBD1. The material sequenced was CD8+ T cells sorted from blood, taken at week 24, from a patient treated with tofacitinib. This receptor was taken from a human donor with alopecia areata. CDR3 coding DNA: TGTGCCAGCAGCCAGGCACAGGGGGCAGAGACCCAGTACTTC. Protein sequence: CASSQAQGAETQYF.